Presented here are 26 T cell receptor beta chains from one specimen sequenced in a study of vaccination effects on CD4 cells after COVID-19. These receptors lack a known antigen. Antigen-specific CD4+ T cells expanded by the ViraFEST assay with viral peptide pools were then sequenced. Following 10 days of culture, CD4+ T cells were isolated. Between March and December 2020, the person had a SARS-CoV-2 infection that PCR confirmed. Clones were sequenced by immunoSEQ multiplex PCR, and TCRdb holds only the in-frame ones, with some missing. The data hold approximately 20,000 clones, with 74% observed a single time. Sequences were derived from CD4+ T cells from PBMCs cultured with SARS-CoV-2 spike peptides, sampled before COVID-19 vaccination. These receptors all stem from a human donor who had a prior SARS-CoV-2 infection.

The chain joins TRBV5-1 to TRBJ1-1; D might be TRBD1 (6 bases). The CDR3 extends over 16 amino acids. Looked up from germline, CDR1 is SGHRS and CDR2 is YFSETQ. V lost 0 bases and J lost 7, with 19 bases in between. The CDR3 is CASSLAGLGAEDEAFF. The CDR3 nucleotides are TGCGCCAGCAGCTTGGCCGGGCTGGGGGCCGAAGATGAAGCTTTCTTT.

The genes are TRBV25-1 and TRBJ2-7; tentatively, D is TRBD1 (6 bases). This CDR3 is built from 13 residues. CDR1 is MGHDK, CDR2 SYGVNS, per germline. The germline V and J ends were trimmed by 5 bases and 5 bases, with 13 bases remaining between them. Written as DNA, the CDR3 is TGTGCCAGCAGTTTGGGGGCCAGGGACGAGCAGTACTTC. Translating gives CASSLGARDEQYF.

CDR3 sequence reads: CASSRGNTGELFF. CDR3 nucleotide sequence: TGTGCCAGCAGCCGGGGGAACACCGGGGAGCTGTTTTTT. This chain connects TRBV7-6 to TRBJ2-2; D perhaps matches TRBD2 (5 bases). The germline CDR1 and CDR2 sequences are SGHVS and FNYEAQ. The CDR3 has 13 amino acids. Trimming left V 5 bases short and J 1 base short, with 5 bases between.

CDR3 sequence (DNA): TGTGCCACCAGTGACCTACTGGATGGCTACACCTTC. This translates into CATSDLLDGYTF. The chain carries TRBV24-1 and TRBJ1-2; D not resolved. This CDR3 has 12 amino acids. V was trimmed by 4 bases and J by 6 bases, leaving 8 bases between them. CDR1 is KGHDR, CDR2 SFDVKD, per germline.

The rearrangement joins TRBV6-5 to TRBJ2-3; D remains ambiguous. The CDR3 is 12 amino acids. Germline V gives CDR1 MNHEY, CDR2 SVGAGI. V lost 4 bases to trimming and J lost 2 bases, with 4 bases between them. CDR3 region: CASSSDTDTQYF. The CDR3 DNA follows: TGTGCCAGCAGTTCTGACACAGATACGCAGTATTTT.

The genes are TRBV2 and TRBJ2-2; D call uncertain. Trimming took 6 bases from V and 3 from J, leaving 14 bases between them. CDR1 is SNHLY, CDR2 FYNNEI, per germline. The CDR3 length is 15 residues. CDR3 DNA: TGTGCCAGCAGGGACGTAGGAGTGGACACCGGGGAGCTGTTTTTT. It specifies CASRDVGVDTGELFF.

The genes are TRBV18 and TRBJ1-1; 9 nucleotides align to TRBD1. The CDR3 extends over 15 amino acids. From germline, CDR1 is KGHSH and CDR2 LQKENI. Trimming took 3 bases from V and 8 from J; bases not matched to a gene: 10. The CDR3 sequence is CASSPSPGTGFEAFF. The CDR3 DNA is TGTGCCAGCTCACCCAGTCCCGGGACAGGGTTCGAAGCTTTCTTT.

The CDR3 region is CASSLGAANEKLFF. In DNA form, the CDR3 reads TGTGCCAGCAGCTTAGGGGCCGCTAATGAAAAACTGTTTTTT. The chain employs TRBV7-2 and TRBJ1-4; the D is unclear. The length of the CDR3 is 14 residues. Trimming took off 1 base at V and 3 bases at J, with 6 bases between the two ends. Per germline, CDR1 SGHTA and CDR2 FQGNSA.

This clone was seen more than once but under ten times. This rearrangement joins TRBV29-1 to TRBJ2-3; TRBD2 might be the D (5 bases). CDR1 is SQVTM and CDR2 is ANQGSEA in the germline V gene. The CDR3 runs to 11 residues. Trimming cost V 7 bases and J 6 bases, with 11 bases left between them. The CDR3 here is CSGGRMDTQYF. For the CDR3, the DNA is TGCAGCGGAGGGAGAATGGATACGCAGTATTTT.

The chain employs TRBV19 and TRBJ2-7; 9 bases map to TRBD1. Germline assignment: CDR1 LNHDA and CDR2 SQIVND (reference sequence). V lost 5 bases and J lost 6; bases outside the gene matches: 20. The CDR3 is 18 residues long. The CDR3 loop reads CASSSRTSGQGFPGEQYF. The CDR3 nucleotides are TGTGCCAGTAGTTCACGGACCTCGGGACAGGGCTTTCCAGGCGAGCAGTACTTC.

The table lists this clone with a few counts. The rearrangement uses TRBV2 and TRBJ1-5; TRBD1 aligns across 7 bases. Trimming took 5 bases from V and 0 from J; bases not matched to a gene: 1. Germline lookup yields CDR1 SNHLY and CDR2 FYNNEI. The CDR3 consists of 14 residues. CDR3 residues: CASSRQGSNQPQHF. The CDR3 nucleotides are TGTGCCAGCAGTCGACAGGGTAGCAATCAGCCCCAGCATTTT.

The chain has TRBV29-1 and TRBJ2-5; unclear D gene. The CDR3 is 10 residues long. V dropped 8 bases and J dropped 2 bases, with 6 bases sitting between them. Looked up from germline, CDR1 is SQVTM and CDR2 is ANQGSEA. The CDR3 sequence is CSLFQETQYF. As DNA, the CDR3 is TGCAGCCTTTTTCAAGAGACCCAGTACTTC.

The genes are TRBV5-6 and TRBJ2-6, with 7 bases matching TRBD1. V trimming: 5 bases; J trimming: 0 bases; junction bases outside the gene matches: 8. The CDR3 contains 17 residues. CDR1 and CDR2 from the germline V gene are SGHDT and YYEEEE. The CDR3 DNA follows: TGTGCCAGCAGTAGACAGGGCAGGGCCTCTGGGGCCAACGTCCTGACTTTC. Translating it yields CASSRQGRASGANVLTF. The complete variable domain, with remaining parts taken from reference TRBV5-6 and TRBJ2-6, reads DAGVTQSPTHLIKTRGQQVTLRCSPKSGHDTVSWYQQALGQGPQFIFQYYEEEERQRGNFPDRFSGHQFPNYSSELNVNALLLGDSALYLCASSRQGRASGANVLTFGAGSRLTVL.

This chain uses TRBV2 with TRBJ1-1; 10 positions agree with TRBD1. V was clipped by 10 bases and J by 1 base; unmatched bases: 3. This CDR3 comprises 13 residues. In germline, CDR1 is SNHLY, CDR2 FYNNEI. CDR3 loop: CATRDRGNTEAFF. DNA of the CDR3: TGTGCCACAAGGGACAGGGGGAACACTGAAGCTTTCTTT.

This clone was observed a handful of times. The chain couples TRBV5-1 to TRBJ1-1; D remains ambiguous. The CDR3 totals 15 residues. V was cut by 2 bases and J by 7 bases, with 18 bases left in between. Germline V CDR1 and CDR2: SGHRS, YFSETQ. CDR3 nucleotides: TGCGCCAGCAGCTTTAGTGGCACTCCCCCGGGTGAAGCTTTCTTT. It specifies CASSFSGTPPGEAFF. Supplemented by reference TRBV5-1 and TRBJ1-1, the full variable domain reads KAGVTQTPRYLIKTRGQQVTLSCSPISGHRSVSWYQQTPGQGLQFLFEYFSETQRNKGNFPGRFSGRQFSNSRSEMNVSTLELGDSALYLCASSFSGTPPGEAFFGQGTRLTVV.

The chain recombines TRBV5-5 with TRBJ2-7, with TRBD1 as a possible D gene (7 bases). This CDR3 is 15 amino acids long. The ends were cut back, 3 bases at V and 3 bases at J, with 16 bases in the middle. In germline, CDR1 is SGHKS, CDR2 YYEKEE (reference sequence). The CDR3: CASSSGGSENYEQYF. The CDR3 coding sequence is TGTGCCAGCAGCTCAGGGGGGTCCGAAAACTACGAGCAGTACTTC.

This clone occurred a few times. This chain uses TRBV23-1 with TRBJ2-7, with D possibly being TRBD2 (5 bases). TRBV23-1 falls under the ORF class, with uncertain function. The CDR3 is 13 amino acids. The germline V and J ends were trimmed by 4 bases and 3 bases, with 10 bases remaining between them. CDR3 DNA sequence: TGCGCCAGCAGTCCACGAGGGAGCTACGAGCAGTACTTC. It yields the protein CASSPRGSYEQYF.

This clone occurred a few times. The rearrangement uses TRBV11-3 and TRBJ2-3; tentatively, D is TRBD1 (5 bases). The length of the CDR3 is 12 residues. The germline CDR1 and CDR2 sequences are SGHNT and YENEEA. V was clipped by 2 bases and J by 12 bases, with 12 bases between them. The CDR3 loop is CASSLQDKVQYF. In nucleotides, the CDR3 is TGTGCCAGCAGCTTACAGGACAAAGTACAGTATTTT.

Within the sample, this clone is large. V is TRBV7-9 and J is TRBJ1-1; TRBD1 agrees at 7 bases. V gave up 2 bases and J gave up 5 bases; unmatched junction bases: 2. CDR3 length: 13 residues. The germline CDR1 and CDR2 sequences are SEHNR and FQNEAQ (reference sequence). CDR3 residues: CASSLQGGTEAFF. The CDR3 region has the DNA TGTGCCAGCAGCTTACAGGGGGGGACTGAAGCTTTCTTT.

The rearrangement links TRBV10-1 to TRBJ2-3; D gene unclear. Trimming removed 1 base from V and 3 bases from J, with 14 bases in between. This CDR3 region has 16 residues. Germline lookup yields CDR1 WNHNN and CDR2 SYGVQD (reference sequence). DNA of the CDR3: TGCGCCAGCAGTGAGTTTGTGGGTTCACAGACAGATACGCAGTATTTT. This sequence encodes CASSEFVGSQTDTQYF.

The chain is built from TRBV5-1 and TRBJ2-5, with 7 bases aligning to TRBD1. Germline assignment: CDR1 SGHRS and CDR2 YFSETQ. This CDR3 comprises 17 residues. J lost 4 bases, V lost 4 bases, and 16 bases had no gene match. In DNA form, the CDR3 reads TGCGCCAGCAGCCAAACAGACAGGGTACGGGCGGGAGAGACCCAGTACTTC. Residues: CASSQTDRVRAGETQYF.

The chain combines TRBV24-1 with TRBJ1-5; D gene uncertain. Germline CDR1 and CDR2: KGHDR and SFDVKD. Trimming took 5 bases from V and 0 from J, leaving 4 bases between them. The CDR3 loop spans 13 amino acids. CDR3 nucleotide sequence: TGTGCCACCAGTGTGGATAGCAATCAGCCCCAGCATTTT. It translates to CATSVDSNQPQHF.

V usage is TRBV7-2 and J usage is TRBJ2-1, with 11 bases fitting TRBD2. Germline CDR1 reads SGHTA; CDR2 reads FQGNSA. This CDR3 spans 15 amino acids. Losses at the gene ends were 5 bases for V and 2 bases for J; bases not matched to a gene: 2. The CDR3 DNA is TGTGCCAGCAGCCTGGGACTAGCGGCCTACAATGAGCAGTTCTTC. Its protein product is CASSLGLAAYNEQFF. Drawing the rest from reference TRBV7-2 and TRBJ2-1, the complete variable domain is GAGVSQSPSNKVTEKGKDVELRCDPISGHTALYWYRQSLGQGLEFLIYFQGNSAPDKSGLPSDRFSAERTGGSVSTLTIQRTQQEDSAVYLCASSLGLAAYNEQFFGPGTRLTVL.

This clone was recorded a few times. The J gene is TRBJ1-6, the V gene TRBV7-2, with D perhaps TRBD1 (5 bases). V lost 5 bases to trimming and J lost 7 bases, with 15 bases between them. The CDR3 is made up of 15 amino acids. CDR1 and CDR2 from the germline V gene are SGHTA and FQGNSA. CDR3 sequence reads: CASSPRRGGNSPLHF. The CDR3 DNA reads TGTGCCAGCAGCCCCCGAAGGGGAGGCAATTCACCCCTCCACTTT.

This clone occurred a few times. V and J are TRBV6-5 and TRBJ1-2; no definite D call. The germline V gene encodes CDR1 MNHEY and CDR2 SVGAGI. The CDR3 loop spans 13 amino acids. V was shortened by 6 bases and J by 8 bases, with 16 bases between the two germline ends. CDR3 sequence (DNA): TGTGCCAGCAGGGGGTGGTTTCCTGGAGGCTACACCTTC. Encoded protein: CASRGWFPGGYTF.

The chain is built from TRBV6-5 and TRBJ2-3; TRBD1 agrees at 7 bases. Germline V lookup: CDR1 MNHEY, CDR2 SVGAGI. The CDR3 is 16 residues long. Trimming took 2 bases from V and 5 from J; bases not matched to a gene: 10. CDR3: CASSYRWTGFGDTQYF. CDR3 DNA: TGTGCCAGCAGTTACCGATGGACAGGCTTTGGAGATACGCAGTATTTT.